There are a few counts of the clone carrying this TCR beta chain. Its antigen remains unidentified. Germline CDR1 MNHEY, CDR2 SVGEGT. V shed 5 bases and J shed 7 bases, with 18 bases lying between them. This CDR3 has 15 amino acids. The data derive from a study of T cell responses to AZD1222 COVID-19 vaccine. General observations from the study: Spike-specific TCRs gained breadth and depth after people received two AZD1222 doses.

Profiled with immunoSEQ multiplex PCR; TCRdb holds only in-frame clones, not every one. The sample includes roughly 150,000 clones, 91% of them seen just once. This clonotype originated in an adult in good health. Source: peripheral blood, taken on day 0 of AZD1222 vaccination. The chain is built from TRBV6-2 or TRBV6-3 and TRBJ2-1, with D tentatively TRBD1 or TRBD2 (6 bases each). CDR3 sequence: CASSPRGGVPNEQFF. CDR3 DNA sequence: TGTGCCAGCAGTCCCAGGGGCGGGGTACCAAATGAGCAGTTCTTC.